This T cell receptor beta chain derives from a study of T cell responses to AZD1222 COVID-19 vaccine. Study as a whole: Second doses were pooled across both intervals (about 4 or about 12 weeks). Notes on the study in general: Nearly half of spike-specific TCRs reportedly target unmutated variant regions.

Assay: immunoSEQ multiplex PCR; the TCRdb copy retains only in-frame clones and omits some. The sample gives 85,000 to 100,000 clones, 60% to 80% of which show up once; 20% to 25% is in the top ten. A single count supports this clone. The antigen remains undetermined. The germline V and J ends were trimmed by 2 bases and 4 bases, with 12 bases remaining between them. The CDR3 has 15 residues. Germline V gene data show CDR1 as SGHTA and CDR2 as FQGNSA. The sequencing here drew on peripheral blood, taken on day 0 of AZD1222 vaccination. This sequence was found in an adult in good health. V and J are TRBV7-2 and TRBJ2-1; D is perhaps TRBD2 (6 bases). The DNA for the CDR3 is TGTGCCAGCAGCTTACAATACGGACTATACAATGAGCAGTTCTTC. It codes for CASSLQYGLYNEQFF.